This T cell receptor (beta chain) was captured in a study of human T cells and chemical hapten exposure. Sample time point: pre-sensitization, week 0. Treatment in this sample: therapeutic diphenylcyclopropenone sensitization with weekly scalp DPC. This clonotype was seen repeatedly, ten times or more. Trimming pared 1 base from V and 0 bases from J, leaving 8 bases between. The CDR3 consists of 14 residues. The germline CDR1 and CDR2 sequences are SGHRS and YFSETQ. One entry per CDR3 protein, called by TCRdb with MiXCR from the RACE reads. The repertoire holds roughly 90,000 distinct CDR3 sequences, with around 9.6% as singletons.

The source is a woman between 35 and 50 years old with alopecia areata. Some clones in this sample may be carry-over from other donors' samples. The chain is built from TRBV5-1 and TRBJ2-7; D not certain. Sequencing was performed on whole blood, taken in connection with sensitization to the hapten diphenylcyclopropenone (DPC). CDR3 in DNA: TGCGCCAGCAGCTTGCAGGTTAGCTCCTACGAGCAGTACTTC. Translating it yields CASSLQVSSYEQYF.